This T cell receptor (delta chain) derives from a study of gamma-delta chains in newborns, infants, children. Study-wide context: Microbial exposure reportedly drives polyclonal innate γδ T cell expansion after birth.

TCRdb re-called the reads via CATT. The table shows around 11,000 delta-chain clones, with approximately 3.6% occurring only once. The CDR3 extends over 20 amino acids. Germline CDR1 reads GEAIGNYY; CDR2 reads EKD. After removal of 2 bases from V and 1 base from J, the junction contained 14 bases not matched to a gene. The sequencing sample was made of blood. This receptor was obtained from a child who was a newborn, infant or young child, either healthy, febrile or measles-vaccinated (not recorded which). The chain couples TRDV2 to TRDJ2, with 11 bases that match TRDD3. CDR3 nucleotide sequence: TGTGCCTGTGACAAACTGGGGGATAGAGGGATCCGGGATTTGACAGCACAACTCTTCTTT. Amino acid sequence: CACDKLGDRGIRDLTAQLFF.